What follows are 3 T cell receptor beta chains derived from one specimen sequenced in a study of T cells in Graves' hyperthyroidism and ophthalmopathy. Amplification targeted TCR beta CDR3 regions from RNA transcripts. The primer set for the first-round RT-PCR of the TCR CDR3 was HTBI. TCRdb re-called the multiplex PCR reads with MiXCR, one entry per CDR3 protein. This sample has fewer than 400,000 distinct CDR3 sequences, with 25% found just once. Sequenced input: blood. The receptors were sampled from a man in his fifties or sixties with Graves' hyperthyroidism.

This rearrangement joins TRBV6-1 to TRBJ1-3; TRBD1 is a possible D gene (6 bases). Trimming shortened V by 6 bases and J by 4 bases, and 16 bases separated the two germline ends. Germline CDR1 MNHNS, CDR2 SASEGT. The CDR3 is 15 amino acids. CDR3 sequence (DNA): TGTGCCAGCAGAACCCAGACAGGCCCCGGAAACACCATATATTTT. This sequence encodes CASRTQTGPGNTIYF.

This clonotype was counted only a few times. The chain links TRBV12-3 or TRBV12-4 to TRBJ2-1; D may match TRBD1 or TRBD2 (5 bases each). This CDR3 is 18 amino acids long. The V and J ends lost 5 bases and 2 bases respectively, with 22 bases between them. For the CDR3, the DNA is TGTGCCAGCAGTCCCGGGACCACACCCTACGGTCCCTACAATGAGCAGTTCTTC. Amino acid sequence: CASSPGTTPYGPYNEQFF.

This clonotype appeared a few times. The chain recombines TRBV7-9 with TRBJ2-1; no definite D call. This CDR3 comprises 13 residues. Germline-derived CDR1 and CDR2 are SEHNR and FQNEAQ (reference sequence). Trimming stripped 4 bases from V and 3 bases from J, with 7 bases between. The chain's CDR3 is CASSSPLYNEQFF. CDR3 DNA: TGTGCCAGCAGCTCACCCCTCTACAATGAGCAGTTCTTC. The entire variable domain, with the rest obtained from reference TRBV7-9 and TRBJ2-1, is as follows: DTGVSQNPRHKITKRGQNVTFRCDPISEHNRLYWYRQTLGQGPEFLTYFQNEAQLEKSRLLSDRFSAERPKGSFSTLEIQRTEQGDSAMYLCASSSPLYNEQFFGPGTRLTVL.